These 25 T cell receptor beta chains share one sample of origin, sequenced in a study of CD8 T cells in ankylosing spondylitis. TCRdb called the 5' RACE reads again in MiXCR, with one record for every CDR3 protein. The table lists 250,000 to 350,000 distinct CDR3 sequences, 20% of them singletons. Sequenced material: blood, either unsorted or a sorted T cell fraction (not recorded which). All receptors derive from a male donor with ankylosing spondylitis or in good health (not recorded which).

The rearrangement joins TRBV27 to TRBJ2-7; 8 bases are a match to TRBD2. V lost 2 bases, J lost 7 bases, and 7 bases stayed unmatched. Germline lookup yields CDR1 MNHEY and CDR2 SMNVEV (reference sequence). The CDR3 is 14 amino acids. The CDR3 DNA is TGTGCCAGCAGTTTAACCGTACTAGCGGAGGAGCAGTACGTC. Encoded protein: CASSLTVLAEEQYV.

V is TRBV12-3 or TRBV12-4 and J is TRBJ1-2; D gene uncertain. V lost 3 bases and J 14 bases, leaving 10 bases between the germline ends. This CDR3 region has 10 residues. CDR3 coding DNA: TGTGCCAGCAGTTTCGGCAGGTTAACCTTC. This sequence encodes CASSFGRLTF.

The J gene is TRBJ1-1, the V gene TRBV30; no firm D call. Trimming removed 4 bases from V and 1 base from J, with 10 bases in between. This CDR3 has 13 amino acids. Germline V CDR1 and CDR2: GTSNPN, SVGIG (reference sequence). The CDR3 loop is CAWISARNTEAFF. Written as DNA, the CDR3 is TGTGCCTGGATCTCCGCCCGGAACACTGAAGCTTTCTTT.

This chain connects TRBV12-3 or TRBV12-4 to TRBJ2-3; 11 bases fit TRBD2. After removal of 1 base from V and 1 base from J, the junction contained 7 bases not matched to a gene. This CDR3 is 18 amino acids long. CDR3 DNA: TGTGCCAGCAGTTTAGACCAACCGGGACTAGCGGGCACAGATACGCAGTATTTT. The encoded protein is CASSLDQPGLAGTDTQYF.

The chain links TRBV7-7 to TRBJ2-2; no reliable D call. Deletions cut 7 bases from V and 2 bases from J, with 11 bases between. This CDR3 contains 14 residues. The germline gives CDR1 SSHAT, CDR2 FNYEAQ (reference sequence). DNA for the CDR3: TGTGCCAGCACTCCGAACCCAAACACCGGGGAGCTGTTTTTT. It specifies CASTPNPNTGELFF. Filled out from reference TRBV7-7 and TRBJ2-2, the complete variable domain reads GAGVSQSPRYKVTKRGQDVTLRCDPISSHATLYWYQQALGQGPEFLTYFNYEAQPDKSGLPSDRFSAERPEGSISTLTIQRTEQRDSAMYRCASTPNPNTGELFFGEGSRLTVL.

This chain links TRBV5-1 with TRBJ2-3; 7 bases align to TRBD1. This CDR3 region has 13 residues. CDR1 is SGHRS, CDR2 YFSETQ, per germline. Trimming at V came to 5 bases and at J to 6 bases, leaving 6 bases not matched to a gene. CDR3 amino acids: CASRGGREDTQYF. Here the CDR3 DNA reads TGCGCCAGCAGAGGGGGCAGGGAGGATACGCAGTATTTT.

A few counts support this clonotype. This chain connects TRBV5-1 to TRBJ1-4; D call uncertain. V was clipped by 0 bases and J by 2 bases, with 8 bases between them. The germline gives CDR1 SGHRS, CDR2 YFSETQ. There are 15 residues in the CDR3. CDR3 sequence reads: CASSLGERTNEKLFF. Written as DNA, the CDR3 is TGCGCCAGCAGCTTGGGGGAGAGGACTAATGAAAAACTGTTTTTT.

There are many counts of this clonotype. V and J are TRBV12-3 or TRBV12-4 and TRBJ2-3, with D perhaps given as TRBD1 or TRBD2 (5 bases each). This CDR3 is built from 15 residues. Trimming shortened V by 5 bases and J by 7 bases, and 19 bases separated the two germline ends. This CDR3 reads CASSPLGVGAYTQYF. The CDR3 nucleotides read TGTGCCAGCAGTCCCCTGGGGGTTGGGGCATATACGCAGTATTTT.

V and J are TRBV5-4 and TRBJ2-3; D may be TRBD2 (6 bases). V was clipped by 3 bases and J by 2 bases, with 13 bases between them. The CDR3 spans 15 residues. Germline lookup yields CDR1 SGHNT and CDR2 YYREEE (reference sequence). The CDR3 region is CASSWFLANTDTQYF. The CDR3 coding sequence is TGTGCCAGCAGCTGGTTCCTAGCGAACACAGATACGCAGTATTTT.

The rearrangement joins TRBV12-3 or TRBV12-4 to TRBJ1-2; D gene unclear. This CDR3 is 13 amino acids long. V was trimmed by 5 bases and J by 4 bases, leaving 11 bases between them. CDR3 residues: CASSRNSAYGYTF. In nucleotides, the CDR3 is TGTGCCAGCAGTCGGAATTCAGCCTATGGCTACACCTTC.

This clonotype was seen at least ten times. This chain connects TRBV29-1 to TRBJ2-3, with TRBD1 matching over 7 bases. V shed 7 bases and J 0 bases; nucleotides not matched to a gene: 10. The CDR3 runs 15 residues. From germline, CDR1 is SQVTM and CDR2 ANQGSEA. The CDR3 sequence is CSGTQTGDSTDTQYF. The CDR3, as DNA: TGCAGCGGCACACAAACAGGGGACAGCACAGATACGCAGTATTTT.

In this sample, this clonotype turned up a few times. The J gene is TRBJ2-7, the V gene TRBV27; D unclear. Germline V gene data show CDR1 as MNHEY and CDR2 as SMNVEV (reference sequence). CDR3 length equals 14 residues. V lost 5 bases to trimming and J lost 4 bases, with 15 bases between them. The CDR3 is CASSPAWKPYEQYV. DNA of the CDR3: TGTGCCAGCAGTCCCGCATGGAAACCATACGAGCAGTACGTC.

The table lists this clonotype with a few counts. The gene calls are TRBV6-5 and TRBJ2-7, with D possibly matching TRBD2 (5 bases). The CDR3 runs to 13 residues. V lost 2 bases and J lost 5, with 10 bases in between. CDR1 and CDR2 (germline): MNHEY, SVGAGI. CDR3: CASSYRLGDEQYV. The CDR3 coding sequence is TGTGCCAGCAGTTACAGACTCGGGGACGAGCAGTACGTC.

V and J are TRBV9 and TRBJ2-1; TRBD2 matches at 7 bases. Germline CDR1 SGDLS, CDR2 YYNGEE. Germline trimming cut 6 bases from V and 2 bases from J; bases unmatched to any gene: 8. The length of the CDR3 is 15 residues. The CDR3 region has the DNA TGTGCCAGCAACGGGGGGTTGGGGGCCTACAATGAGCAGTTCTTC. Translation gives CASNGGLGAYNEQFF. The variable domain in full, completed from reference TRBV9 and TRBJ2-1, reads DSGVTQTPKHLITATGQRVTLRCSPRSGDLSVYWYQQSLDQGLQFLIQYYNGEERAKGNILERFSAQQFPDLHSELNLSSLELGDSALYFCASNGGLGAYNEQFFGPGTRLTVL.

This chain connects TRBV12-3 or TRBV12-4 to TRBJ1-5; 8 positions agree with TRBD1. The CDR3 is made up of 16 amino acids. Trimming took 5 bases from V and 2 from J; bases not matched to a gene: 8. The DNA for the CDR3 is TGTGCCAGCAGTAAGCCAGGGGGCCTGGGCAATCAGCCCCAGCATTTT. Translated: CASSKPGGLGNQPQHF.

The chain uses TRBV7-2 and TRBJ1-6, with D perhaps TRBD1 (6 bases). CDR1 is SGHTA and CDR2 is FQGNSA in the germline V gene. Trimming stripped 5 bases from V and 9 bases from J, with 11 bases between. The CDR3 contains 13 residues. Here the CDR3 reads CASSTRQVSPLHF. CDR3 sequence (DNA): TGTGCCAGCAGCACCCGACAGGTTTCACCCCTCCACTTT.

The chain combines TRBV5-1 with TRBJ1-2; D remains ambiguous. The CDR3 totals 15 residues. In germline, CDR1 is SGHRS, CDR2 YFSETQ. Trimming stripped 0 bases from V and 2 bases from J, with 11 bases between. For the CDR3, the DNA is TGCGCCAGCAGCTTGGGATCTGGCTCCAACTATGGCTACACCTTC. As protein: CASSLGSGSNYGYTF.

This clonotype was found a few times. The rearrangement joins TRBV9 to TRBJ2-3, with 10 bases that match TRBD2. The germline V gene encodes CDR1 SGDLS and CDR2 YYNGEE. CDR3 length: 18 residues. The V and J ends lost 4 bases and 5 bases, in that order; junction bases with no gene match: 16. CDR3 in amino acids: CASSSTLQASGSGDTQYF. Written as DNA, the CDR3 is TGTGCCAGCAGCTCCACCCTTCAGGCTAGCGGGAGTGGAGATACGCAGTATTTT.

CDR3 bases: TGTGCCAGCAGCCCAAACCCCAGGGCCACAGATACGCAGTATTTT. It encodes CASSPNPRATDTQYF. This chain links TRBV11-2 with TRBJ2-3, with TRBD1 as a possible D gene (5 bases). The germline CDR1 and CDR2 sequences are SGHAT and FQNNGV. CDR3 length: 15 residues. V was clipped by 5 bases and J by 2 bases, with 14 bases between them.

This chain connects TRBV12-3 or TRBV12-4 to TRBJ1-5; the D is unclear. The V end lost 0 bases, the J end lost 7 bases, and 7 bases lay between the germline ends. CDR3 length: 13 residues. CDR3 residues: CASSLAHGQPQHF. In DNA form, the CDR3 reads TGTGCCAGCAGTTTAGCGCATGGACAGCCCCAGCATTTT.

The chain is built from TRBV12-3 or TRBV12-4 and TRBJ2-3; 7 nucleotides match TRBD2. The CDR3 contains 15 residues. The J segment lost 3 bases and the V segment lost 6 bases, leaving 9 bases of the junction unmatched. CDR3 coding DNA: TGTGCCAGCAGCCTGGGCGGGAGAAGGACAGATACGCAGTATTTT. Translated, it gives CASSLGGRRTDTQYF.

The V call is TRBV29-1, the J call TRBJ2-3; 11 bases match TRBD2. CDR1 SQVTM and CDR2 ANQGSEA come from the germline V gene. After removal of 3 bases from V and 1 base from J, the junction contained 9 bases not matched to a gene. The CDR3 has 17 residues. The chain's CDR3 is CSVDGSLAGDRTDTQYF. In nucleotides, the CDR3 is TGCAGCGTTGATGGATCACTAGCGGGAGACCGCACAGATACGCAGTATTTT.

This clonotype has more than one count but fewer than ten. This chain joins TRBV5-1 and TRBJ1-2, with 7 bases that match TRBD1. The CDR3 runs 12 residues. J was trimmed by 9 bases and V by 4 bases; bases with no gene match: 6. The germline V gene encodes CDR1 SGHRS and CDR2 YFSETQ. The CDR3 DNA follows: TGCGCCAGCAGCACGGGGGACAGCAGCTACACCTTC. It yields the protein CASSTGDSSYTF.

There are a few counts of this clonotype. As DNA, the CDR3 is TGTGCCAGCAGACAAAACAGGGGAGGGCTGGACGAGCAGTACGTC. It encodes CASRQNRGGLDEQYV. The rearrangement uses TRBV2 and TRBJ2-7; the D call may be TRBD1 or TRBD2 (7 bases each). Trimming took 6 bases from V and 5 from J, leaving 20 bases between them. The germline V gene encodes CDR1 SNHLY and CDR2 FYNNEI. CDR3 length: 15 amino acids.

This clonotype was picked up a small number of times. The chain uses TRBV2 and TRBJ1-1; 9 bases are shared with TRBD1. The CDR3 extends over 14 amino acids. The J segment lost 9 bases and the V segment lost 4 bases, leaving 9 bases of the junction unmatched. Germline loops: CDR1 SNHLY, CDR2 FYNNEI. The CDR3 DNA reads as TGTGCCAGCAGTGGGGGACAGGGCCGCGCCCAAGCTTTCTTT. This translates into CASSGGQGRAQAFF.